This T cell receptor (beta chain) was documented in a study of OX40 agonist ivuxolimab in advanced cancers. For the study in its entirety: The costimulatory receptor OX40 (CD134) was targeted by ivuxolimab, a fully human IgG2 agonistic monoclonal antibody. Intravenous ivuxolimab was administered to patients every 2 weeks at six dose levels: 0.01, 0.1, 0.3, 1.5, 3 and 10 mg/kg. Of the approximately 50 patients in dose escalation, about 20 had hepatocellular carcinoma, about 15 had melanoma, 9 had renal cell carcinoma and 9 had head and neck cancer. In the dose-escalation cohort, nearly 85% of patients were male, and the mean age was 60 years with a range of roughly 20 to 80. Prior anti-PD-1, anti-PD-L1 or anti-CTLA-4 therapy was permitted, and checkpoint inhibitors had been received by around 40% of dose-escalation patients. Partial responses occurred in three dose-escalation patients: two with cutaneous melanoma and one with hepatocellular carcinoma. Peripheral TCRbeta sequencing was intended to test whether TCR sequence diversity was altered and clonal T-cell expansion was caused by ivuxolimab. The paper describes the monotherapy dose-escalation part (N ≈ 52 patients) of the phase I trial of ivuxolimab.

The trial excluded patients who had a history of autoimmune disease or were on systemic immunosuppression. Peripheral blood for TCR sequencing was collected from all dose cohorts at baseline, on cycle 4 day 1, and on cycle 7 day 1. The samples were taken from a phase I, first-in-human, multicenter, open-label dose-escalation trial of ivuxolimab. Adults with locally advanced or metastatic melanoma, renal cell, hepatocellular, or head and neck squamous cell carcinoma were enrolled in the trial. CD4+ and CD8+ T cells were sorted separately from peripheral blood before TCR sequencing. For sequencing of the TCRbeta CDR3 region, genomic DNA was extracted from the sorted cells. The immunoSEQ Assay was used to sequence the TCRbeta CDR3 regions. TCRdb holds this immuneACCESS table with in-frame rearrangements only. Some clones are missing; in checked studies, unresolved V genes explain under half, and the rest has no known cause. Counted in this sample were 70,000 to 95,000 clones; just over 85% of them appeared once. More than 2.5% of the sample belongs to the ten largest clones.

The germline V gene encodes CDR1 KGHSH and CDR2 LQKENI. V has 3 bases trimmed and J has 8 bases trimmed; junction bases matching no gene number 6. Reading from cysteine to phenylalanine, the CDR3 counts 15 amino acids. The kept DNA is CDR3 alone, 45 bases in frame from the first base. On the study overall, not on this receptor specifically: In the 0.1-3.0 mg/kg groups, partial responders were among the patients with the lowest normalized peripheral clonal expansion, particularly in CD8+ T cells. After ivuxolimab, CD8+ T cells had more expanded clones than CD4+ T cells on average. Low levels of normalized T-cell clonal expansion were also seen in some patients who did not respond. Which antigens the clonally expanded peripheral T cells were specific for was not determined. At doses of 0.1 to 3.0 mg/kg, clonal expansion of both CD4+ and CD8+ T cells in blood was seen between baseline and week 6.

Points on this clone: No cognate antigen has been identified for it. Base qualities were left out, and no much larger clone turns up one base away.

This receptor was identified in an adult with an advanced solid tumor such as melanoma, head and neck, liver or kidney cancer. Sequencing was performed on CD4+ or CD8+ T cells sorted from blood, taken in a trial of the OX40 agonist ivuxolimab. This chain joins TRBV18 to TRBJ1-6, with 8 middle bases fitting TRBD1. The nucleotide sequence is TGTGCCAGCTCACCCGGGGCAGGGGGCGATTCACCCCTCCACTTT. It is translated as CASSPGAGGDSPLHF.